The TCR beta chain described here comes from a study of neurological immune-mediated disorders (dated by TCRdb to the late 2010s). For the wider study: Among the approximately 35 multiple sclerosis patients, relapsing-remitting MS was present in roughly 30 and secondary progressive MS was present in 3. Longitudinal samples, technical triplicates and paired sorted CD4+ and CD8+ T-cell subsets, alongside PBMC samples, were included among the approximately 110 TCR-beta libraries. Peripheral blood TCR-beta repertoires from HTLV-I-associated myelopathy (HAM/TSP) patients, multiple sclerosis patients and healthy controls were compared by UMI-based sequencing. The cohort was made up of 68 subjects, consisting of around 14 HAM/TSP patients, approximately 35 multiple sclerosis patients and about 20 healthy controls. Overall results and qualifications from the work: In phylogenetic analysis, the repertoires of 18 of 34 MS patients grouped into a cluster of related CDR3 sequences, which suggests a possible signature at the repertoire level. Expanded clones from different subjects shared no identical CDR3 amino acid sequences, which suggests that TCR-beta repertoires were private in all groups. The MS cluster was not associated with any clinical or MRI features, and the authors stated that larger cohorts are needed. TCR clonal expansion was highest in HAM/TSP patients and lowest in MS patients, with MS patients falling below even healthy controls.

cDNA was synthesized by template-switch 5'RACE using a primer with a 10-nucleotide random unique molecular identifier that tagged each TCR transcript. Every sequencing run covered 15-18 subjects and yielded more than 160 million TCR-beta sequences. Total RNA was extracted with the RNeasy kit. The KAPA Real-time Library Amplification kit was used to amplify TCR-beta VDJ regions with primers targeting the TCR constant region and the 5'RACE anchor. A first PCR added sample indexes and Illumina adaptors, and a second PCR then raised library yield. After Ampure bead purification, the roughly 650 bp TCR product was size-selected on a 2% E-gel SizeSelection system. Before pooling, library quality was assessed on a Bioanalyzer, concentration was determined with Qubit, and library quantification was performed with the Kapa Library Quantification kit. An Illumina HiSeq 2500 sequenced the libraries paired-end 2 x 150 bp. To increase sequence diversity, roughly 25-31% phiX was spiked into each library pool. Per the source publication's procedure: The UMI-based MiGEC pipeline processed quality-filtered reads and removed over 80% of raw TCR sequences during error correction. IMGT germline references were used for aligning VDJ genes, and each clonotype was defined as a unique CDR3 amino acid sequence together with its V-J genes. VDJtools evaluated clonal expansion, Shannon diversity and CDR3 relatedness (CalcPairwiseDistances, ClusterSamples); CLCbio workbench built phylogenetic trees. Clones with at least 8 unique UMIs were defined as expanded, with this threshold being based on coefficient-of-variation modelling across technical triplicates. Starting from the raw public reads, TCRdb applied fastp trimming at Q25, assembled clones with MiXCR and retained in-frame beta chains. Each entry is one CDR3 protein sequence, shown with its most common DNA and genes. TCRdb, rather than the study authors, made the V and J calls. A total of under 90,000 distinct CDR3 sequences appear in this sample, 3.5% of them only once. Of the sample, 2.5% to 3% falls within the top ten clones.

For unsorted PBMC libraries, 2 million PBMCs were used after storage in RNAlater at -80 degrees C until RNA extraction. Multiple sclerosis patients were enrolled in a US clinical protocol under which disease progression was evaluated by magnetic resonance imaging. Peripheral blood was subjected to Ficoll-Hypaque density gradient centrifugation to isolate PBMCs, which were then cryopreserved in liquid nitrogen. This clonotype was recorded at least ten times. Its antigen is still unknown. Base qualities are not at hand, and no much larger clone is one base apart. V lost 7 bases and J lost 2 bases, and the count of bases not matched to a germline gene is 10. CDR1 and CDR2, looked up from the germline V gene, are SGHRS and YFSETQ. Measured from the cysteine to the phenylalanine, the CDR3 is 15 residues long. Just CDR3 DNA is preserved here, 45 bases in frame from base 1.

In this chain, TRBV5-1 is recombined with TRBJ2-3, with 7 junctional bases fitting TRBD1. Sequencing was performed on PBMCs. This TCR was recovered from a woman aged 45-59 years with multiple sclerosis. The CDR3 in this case is CASRPEGASTDTQYF. In nucleotides, the sequence is TGCGCCAGCCGCCCAGAGGGGGCCTCCACAGATACGCAGTATTTT.